This is a list of T cell receptor beta chains from one sample in a study of post-analysis software for immune sequencing data. TCRdb re-called the PCR reads through MiXCR, storing one row per CDR3 protein. Of a few hundred thousand distinct CDR3 sequences detected, around 37% appear once; the ten largest clones hold around 15%. The sample taken for sequencing was blood. These receptors came from a girl aged 5-17 years with multiple sclerosis. Each CDR3 is given with its conserved first and last residue. D genes are given only for firm matches. Only some rows state a clone size, as once, few, many or a class for expanded clones.

d_call,clone_size,j_call,v_call,cdr3_nt,cdr3_aa
TRBD1,few,TRBJ1-1,TRBV10-3,TGTGCCATCAGTGAGTCGATGGACAGGCCGAACACTGAAGCTTTCTTT,CAISESMDRPNTEAFF
TRBD2,once,TRBJ2-7,TRBV3-1,TGTGCCAGCAGCCAAGGACTAGCGGGGTCTCACGAGCAGTACTTC,CASSQGLAGSHEQYF
TRBD1,-,TRBJ1-1,TRBV5-4,TGTGCCAGCAGCGTGACAGGGGTGGGTGAAGCTTTCTTT,CASSVTGVGEAFF
-,-,TRBJ1-4,TRBV4-1,TGCGCCAGCCGGGATACTAATGAAAAACTGTTTTTT,CASRDTNEKLFF
-,-,TRBJ1-2,TRBV10-3,TGTGCCATCAGTGAGTCAGAAGGGGTAGGATTCTATGGCTACACCTTC,CAISESEGVGFYGYTF
-,few,TRBJ1-6,TRBV10-3,TGTGCCATCAGTTCGGGTCGTGGTAATTCACCCCTCCACTTT,CAISSGRGNSPLHF
TRBD1,few,TRBJ2-2,TRBV5-5,TGTGCCAGCAGCCTGGACAGGGGCATTTCCGGGGAGCTGTTTTTT,CASSLDRGISGELFF
-,-,TRBJ1-2,TRBV28,TGTGCCAGCAGCCGGACAGCCAACAATTATGGCTACACCTTC,CASSRTANNYGYTF
TRBD2,-,TRBJ2-3,TRBV29-1,TGCAGCGTTGAATGGGGCGGGGGGCGCACAGATACGCAGTATTTT,CSVEWGGGRTDTQYF
TRBD1,many,TRBJ2-7,TRBV11-1,TGTGCCAGCAGCTGGGACAGGGAGGACTACGAGCAGTACTTC,CASSWDREDYEQYF
TRBD2,-,TRBJ2-5,TRBV7-2,TGTGCCAGCAGCTTAGTGGGACTAGCGGGGGCTGAGCAGTACTTC,CASSLVGLAGAEQYF
-,once,TRBJ2-7,TRBV6-6,TGTGCCAGCAGTTACATCGGGAGCTCCTACGAGCAGTACTTC,CASSYIGSSYEQYF
-,-,TRBJ2-7,TRBV6-2/TRBV6-3,TGTGCCAGCAGCCAGTTGGGCGACGAGCAGTACTTC,CASSQLGDEQYF
-,-,TRBJ2-2,TRBV4-2,TGTGCCAGCAGCCAAGATGGGAGTAACACCGGGGAGCTGTTTTTT,CASSQDGSNTGELFF
-,-,TRBJ1-1,TRBV6-2/TRBV6-3,TGTGCCAGCAGAGACGACGGATTCGAAGCTTTCTTT,CASRDDGFEAFF
-,-,TRBJ2-5,TRBV29-1,TGCAGCGTGGGGGCAGCCGTCGGGGAGACCCAGTACTTC,CSVGAAVGETQYF
TRBD1,few,TRBJ2-3,TRBV7-2,TGTGCCAGCAGCGCCGACAGGGGAGGCTGGGATACGCAGTATTTT,CASSADRGGWDTQYF
-,few,TRBJ1-2,TRBV19,TGTGCCAGTAGCGGCTATGGCTACACCTTC,CASSGYGYTF
-,-,TRBJ2-1,TRBV7-2,TGTGCCAGCAGCTGGGGCTGGAATGAGCAGTTCTTC,CASSWGWNEQFF
TRBD1,few,TRBJ2-3,TRBV6-5,TGTGCCAGCAGTACCTCTTGGACAGGGCGGACAGATACGCAGTATTTT,CASSTSWTGRTDTQYF
TRBD1,few,TRBJ2-6,TRBV2,TGTGCCAGCAGTAAAGACAGGGCTGGGGCCAACGTCCTGACTTTC,CASSKDRAGANVLTF
-,few,TRBJ2-3,TRBV20-1,TGCAGTGCTCAGAGGCGGGAACAGGGCACAGATACGCAGTATTTT,CSAQRREQGTDTQYF
-,few,TRBJ1-2,TRBV6-1,TGTGCCAGCAGTGAAGCGCTTCACCCAGGCGCGATTAACTATGGCTACACCTTC,CASSEALHPGAINYGYTF
-,-,TRBJ2-5,TRBV7-9,TGTGCCAGCAGCTCGCCCCGGGGGGCCCAAGAGACCCAGTACTTC,CASSSPRGAQETQYF
-,-,TRBJ1-1,TRBV7-9,TGTGCCAGCAGCAGCCAAGCAGGTTTCCCTGAAGCTTTCTTT,CASSSQAGFPEAFF
-,-,TRBJ2-1,TRBV20-1,TGCAGTGCTAGAGATCGATCAGGGTACAATGAGCAGTTCTTC,CSARDRSGYNEQFF
-,-,TRBJ2-5,TRBV7-9,TGTGCCAGCAGCTGGGGGTCCCGAGAGACCCAGTACTTC,CASSWGSRETQYF
-,-,TRBJ1-1,TRBV7-9,TGTGCCAGCAGCCCCCGAAGCATGAACACTGAGGCTTTCTTT,CASSPRSMNTEAFF
-,few,TRBJ1-1,TRBV29-1,TGCAGCGTTGACATGAACACTGAAGCTTTCTTT,CSVDMNTEAFF
-,-,TRBJ2-6,TRBV4-3,TGCGCCAGCAGCCAAGGGCAGTTCTCTGGGGCCAACGTCCTGACTTTC,CASSQGQFSGANVLTF
-,few,TRBJ2-1,TRBV20-1,TGCAGTGCTAGAATCGGGGAGAATGAGCAGTTCTTC,CSARIGENEQFF
-,-,TRBJ1-6,TRBV6-5,TGTGCCAGCAGTTCCCCGGGGGACGCGTATAATTCACCCCTCCACTTT,CASSSPGDAYNSPLHF
-,-,TRBJ1-1,TRBV7-3,TGTGCCAGCAGCTTAACAAGATCGACTGAAGCTTTCTTT,CASSLTRSTEAFF
-,-,TRBJ2-1,TRBV2,TGTGCCAGCAGTGTTGGGGGCGGGGCGTACAATGAGCAGTTCTTC,CASSVGGGAYNEQFF
TRBD2,-,TRBJ2-7,TRBV6-5,TGTGCCAGCACGCGGGGGGAATACTACGAGCAGTACTTC,CASTRGEYYEQYF
-,-,TRBJ2-3,TRBV12-3/TRBV12-4,TGTGCCAGCAGCTCATTCGCGGTAGATACGCAGTATTTT,CASSSFAVDTQYF
TRBD1,few,TRBJ2-5,TRBV12-3/TRBV12-4,TGTGCCAGCAGTTTATGGGGGACAGAAAATCAAGAGACCCAGTACTTC,CASSLWGTENQETQYF
TRBD2,few,TRBJ2-1,TRBV11-2,TGTGCCAGCAGCTCCCCTAGCGGGGGGACCTACAATGAGCAGTTCTTC,CASSSPSGGTYNEQFF
TRBD1,-,TRBJ1-1,TRBV12-3/TRBV12-4,TGTGCCAGCAGAAGACAGGGGCGCGCCATGAACACTGAAGCTTTCTTT,CASRRQGRAMNTEAFF
-,-,TRBJ2-5,TRBV7-2,TGTGCCAGCAGCTCCTTGGGGGCGGGGATGAAAGAGACCCAGTACTTC,CASSSLGAGMKETQYF
TRBD1,few,TRBJ1-1,TRBV7-2,TGTGCCAGCAGCACCCAACAGGGGTGGAACACTGAAGCTTTCTTT,CASSTQQGWNTEAFF
TRBD1,few,TRBJ1-5,TRBV20-1,TGCGGTATACCGGGACAGGTCAATCAGCCCCAGCATTTT,CGIPGQVNQPQHF
TRBD2,-,TRBJ2-1,TRBV5-1,TGCGCCAGCAGCCCGAAGGGAGCGGGGGGCTCTTCTCCCTACAATGAGCAGTTCTTC,CASSPKGAGGSSPYNEQFF
-,few,TRBJ2-3,TRBV12-3/TRBV12-4,TGTGCCAGCACCTTGGCCCCTTCAGATACGCAGTATTTT,CASTLAPSDTQYF
-,-,TRBJ2-1,TRBV7-2,TGTGCCAGCAGCCCATTTCAGACCCAGTTCTTC,CASSPFQTQFF
TRBD2,-,TRBJ2-5,TRBV5-1,TGCGCCAGCAGCTTGACTAGCGGGGGGGCCCAGGAGACCCAGTACTTC,CASSLTSGGAQETQYF
TRBD2,-,TRBJ2-5,TRBV20-1,TGCAGTGCTAGGGTGTGGCGGGGGGAACAAGAGACCCAGTACTTC,CSARVWRGEQETQYF
TRBD2,few,TRBJ2-6,TRBV4-1,TGCGCCAGCAGCCAAGAATCAGCGGGGGCCGATTTTTACTCTGGGGCCAACGTCCTGACTTTC,CASSQESAGADFYSGANVLTF
-,-,TRBJ2-1,TRBV7-2,TGTGCCAGCACCATGAGTGCAGGGTCAGGTAACAATGAGCAGTTCTTC,CASTMSAGSGNNEQFF
-,-,TRBJ2-6,TRBV7-3,TGTGCCAGCAGCTTAACAGGGCTTGTTGGTGGGGCCAACGTCCTGACTTTC,CASSLTGLVGGANVLTF
TRBD2,-,TRBJ2-7,TRBV3-1,TGTGCCAGCAGCCAAGGGAGCGGGGGGGCTGGCGAGCAGTACTTC,CASSQGSGGAGEQYF
-,-,TRBJ2-7,TRBV5-1,TGCGCCAGCAGCTTGGGGGCGGACAATGAGCAGTACTTC,CASSLGADNEQYF
-,few,TRBJ1-2,TRBV12-3/TRBV12-4,TGTGCCAGCAGTTTTGGAGGGTACGGCTACACCTTC,CASSFGGYGYTF